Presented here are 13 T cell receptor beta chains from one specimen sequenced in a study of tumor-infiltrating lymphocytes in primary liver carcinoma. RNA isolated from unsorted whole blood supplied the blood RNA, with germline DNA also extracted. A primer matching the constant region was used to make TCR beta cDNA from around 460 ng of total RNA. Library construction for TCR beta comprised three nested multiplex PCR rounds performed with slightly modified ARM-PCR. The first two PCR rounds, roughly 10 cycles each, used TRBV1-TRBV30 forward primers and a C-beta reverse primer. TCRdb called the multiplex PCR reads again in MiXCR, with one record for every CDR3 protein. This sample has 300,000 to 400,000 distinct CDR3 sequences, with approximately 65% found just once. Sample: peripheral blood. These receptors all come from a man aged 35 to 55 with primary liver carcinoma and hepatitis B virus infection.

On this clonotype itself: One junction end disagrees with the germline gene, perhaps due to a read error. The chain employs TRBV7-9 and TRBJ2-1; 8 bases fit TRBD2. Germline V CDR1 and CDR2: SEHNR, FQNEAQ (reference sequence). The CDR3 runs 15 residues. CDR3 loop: CANSLAGTIPNEQFF. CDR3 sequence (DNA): TGTGCCAACAGCTTAGCGGGGACTATCCCCAATGAGCAGTTCTTC.

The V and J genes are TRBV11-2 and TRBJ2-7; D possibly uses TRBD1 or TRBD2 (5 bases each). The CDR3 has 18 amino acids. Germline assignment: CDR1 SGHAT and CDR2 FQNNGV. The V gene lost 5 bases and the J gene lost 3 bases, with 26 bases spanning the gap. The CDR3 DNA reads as TGTGCCAGCAGCCCAAGATTGTCCGGGGCAGGAATTGGCTACGAGCAGTACTTC. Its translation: CASSPRLSGAGIGYEQYF. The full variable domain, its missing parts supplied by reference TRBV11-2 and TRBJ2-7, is EAGVAQSPRYKIIEKRQSVAFWCNPISGHATLYWYQQILGQGPKLLIQFQNNGVVDDSQLPKDRFSAERLKGVDSTLKIQPAKLEDSAVYLCASSPRLSGAGIGYEQYFGPGTRLTVT.

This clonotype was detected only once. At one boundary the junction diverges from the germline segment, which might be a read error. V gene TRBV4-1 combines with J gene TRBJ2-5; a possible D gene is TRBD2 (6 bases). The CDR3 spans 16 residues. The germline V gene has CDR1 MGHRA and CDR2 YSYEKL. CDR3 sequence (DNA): TGCGCCAGCAGCCAACTAGCGCTCGGCTTCCAGGAGATCCAGTACTTC. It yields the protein CASSQLALGFQEIQYF.

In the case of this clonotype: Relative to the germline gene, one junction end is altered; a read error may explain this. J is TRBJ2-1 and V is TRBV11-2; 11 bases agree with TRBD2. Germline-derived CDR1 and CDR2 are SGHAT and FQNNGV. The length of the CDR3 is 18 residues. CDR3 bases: TGTGCCATCAGCTTTCGACTAGCGGGAAGTACCTCCTACAATGAGCAGTTCTTC. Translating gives CAISFRLAGSTSYNEQFF.

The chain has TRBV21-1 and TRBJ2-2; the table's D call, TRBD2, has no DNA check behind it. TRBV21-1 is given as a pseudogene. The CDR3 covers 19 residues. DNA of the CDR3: TGTGCCAGCAGCAAAATTGCCCACCTTGCGGCCCCGAACACCGGGGAGCTGTTTTTT. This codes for CASSKIAHLAAPNTGELFF.

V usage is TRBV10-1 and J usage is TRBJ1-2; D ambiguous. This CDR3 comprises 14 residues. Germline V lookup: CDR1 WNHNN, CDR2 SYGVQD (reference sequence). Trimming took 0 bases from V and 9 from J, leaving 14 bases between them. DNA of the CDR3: TGCGCCAGCAGTGAGTCGGGCATTAAGTACCGCTACACCTTC. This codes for CASSESGIKYRYTF.

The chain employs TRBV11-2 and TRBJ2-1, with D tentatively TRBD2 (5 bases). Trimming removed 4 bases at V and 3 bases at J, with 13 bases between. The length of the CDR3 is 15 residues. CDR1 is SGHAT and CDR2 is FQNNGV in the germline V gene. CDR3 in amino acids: CASSSVMGVYNEQFF. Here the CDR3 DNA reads TGTGCCAGCAGCTCTGTGATGGGAGTCTACAATGAGCAGTTCTTC.

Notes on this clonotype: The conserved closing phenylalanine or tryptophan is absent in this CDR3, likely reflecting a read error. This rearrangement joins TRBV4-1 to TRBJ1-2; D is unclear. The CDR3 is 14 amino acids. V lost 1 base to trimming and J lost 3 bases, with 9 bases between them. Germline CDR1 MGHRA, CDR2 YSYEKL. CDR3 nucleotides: TGCGCCAGCAGCCAAGCGACAACAGACTATGGCTACACCGTC. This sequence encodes CASSQATTDYGYTV.

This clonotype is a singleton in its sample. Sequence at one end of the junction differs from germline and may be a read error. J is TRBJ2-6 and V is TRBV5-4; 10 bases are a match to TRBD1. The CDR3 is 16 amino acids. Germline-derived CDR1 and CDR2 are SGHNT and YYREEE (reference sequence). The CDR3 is CASRPTGGSGANVLPF. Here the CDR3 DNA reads TGTGCCAGCAGACCGACAGGGGGCTCTGGGGCCAACGTCCTGCCTTTC.

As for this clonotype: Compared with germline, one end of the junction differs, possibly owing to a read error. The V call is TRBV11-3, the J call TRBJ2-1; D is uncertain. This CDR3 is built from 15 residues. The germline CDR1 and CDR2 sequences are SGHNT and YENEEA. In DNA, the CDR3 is TGTGTCAGCAGCTCGGAAGGGTATGGTGCAGATGAACAGTTCTTC. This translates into CVSSSEGYGADEQFF.

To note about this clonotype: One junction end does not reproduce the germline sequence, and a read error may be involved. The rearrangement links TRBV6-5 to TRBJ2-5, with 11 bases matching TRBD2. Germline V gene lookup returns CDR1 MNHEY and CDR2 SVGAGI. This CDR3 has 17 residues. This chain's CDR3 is CSSSYSTLAGGRETQYF. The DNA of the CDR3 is TGTTCCAGCAGTTACTCGACGCTAGCGGGAGGAAGGGAGACCCAGTACTTC.

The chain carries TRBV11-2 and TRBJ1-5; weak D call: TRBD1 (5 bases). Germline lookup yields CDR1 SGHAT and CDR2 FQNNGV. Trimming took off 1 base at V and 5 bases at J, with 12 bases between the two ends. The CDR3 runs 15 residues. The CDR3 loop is CASSLGGAMDQPQHF. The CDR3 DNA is TGTGCCAGCAGCTTAGGAGGGGCGATGGATCAGCCCCAGCATTTT.

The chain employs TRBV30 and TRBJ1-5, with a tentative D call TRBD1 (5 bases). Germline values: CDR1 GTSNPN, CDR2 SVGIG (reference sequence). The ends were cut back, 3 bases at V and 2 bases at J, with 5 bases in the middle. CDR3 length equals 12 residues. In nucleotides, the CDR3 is TGTGCCTGGAGCAGGGGCAATCAGCCCCAGCATTTT. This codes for CAWSRGNQPQHF. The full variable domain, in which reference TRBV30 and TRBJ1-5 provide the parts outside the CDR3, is SQTIHQWPATLVQPVGSPLSLECTVEGTSNPNLYWYRQAAGRGLQLLFYSVGIGQISSEVPQNLSASRPQDRQFILSSKKLLLSDSGFYLCAWSRGNQPQHFGDGTRLSIL.